One and the same sample provided the 18 T cell receptor beta chains below, sequenced in a study of blood T cell repertoires in COVID-19. Sequenced by immunoSEQ multiplex PCR; TCRdb stores in-frame clones only, minus some. The sample has 150,000 to 200,000 clones; about 88% are singletons. Sequencing input: PBMCs or T cells enriched from blood (not recorded which). Source of these receptors: a woman aged 40 to 50 in a cohort exposed to, infected with or recovered from COVID-19 (not recorded which).

This clone was seen just once. The chain recombines TRBV11-2 with TRBJ2-7, with a possible D match to TRBD2 (6 bases). Trimming pared 0 bases from V and 3 bases from J, leaving 12 bases between. This CDR3 has 15 amino acids. The V gene's germline CDR1 is SGHAT and CDR2 FQNNGV. The CDR3 loop is CASSLEFGSRYEQYF. CDR3 nucleotide sequence: TGTGCCAGCAGCTTAGAATTCGGGAGCCGCTACGAGCAGTACTTC.

V usage is TRBV15 and J usage is TRBJ1-2, with 10 bases aligning to TRBD1. The CDR3 totals 14 residues. The ends lost 3 bases at V and 4 bases at J; junction bases unmatched: 2. Germline V gene data show CDR1 as LNHNV and CDR2 as YYDKDF (reference sequence). The CDR3 coding sequence is TGTGCCACCAGCAGCCGGGACAGGGGCTATGGCTACACCTTC. As protein: CATSSRDRGYGYTF. The variable domain in full, with the rest retrieved from reference TRBV15 and TRBJ1-2, is DAMVIQNPRYQVTQFGKPVTLSCSQTLNHNVMYWYQQKSSQAPKLLFHYYDKDFNNEADTPDNFQSRRPNTSFCFLDIRSPGLGDTAMYLCATSSRDRGYGYTFGSGTRLTVV.

The chain couples TRBV13 to TRBJ2-5; 9 bases are shared with TRBD2. CDR1 PRHDT and CDR2 FYEKMQ come from the germline V gene (reference sequence). J lost 5 bases, V lost 5 bases, and 15 bases had no gene match. This CDR3 spans 17 amino acids. This chain's CDR3 is CASSLSLLGLAGETQYF. The CDR3 DNA reads as TGTGCCAGCAGCCTTTCTCTTCTGGGACTAGCAGGGGAGACCCAGTACTTC.

The chain carries TRBV6-1 and TRBJ2-7; unclear D gene. This CDR3 is 14 amino acids long. With 2 bases removed from V and 0 bases from J, the gap between germline ends came to 8 bases. The germline V gene has CDR1 MNHNS and CDR2 SASEGT. CDR3 bases: TGTGCCAGCAGTGAACTTTATTCCTCCTACGAGCAGTACTTC. Amino acids: CASSELYSSYEQYF.

V gene TRBV28 combines with J gene TRBJ2-5; 7 bases fit TRBD1. The ends lost 6 bases at V and 1 base at J; junction bases unmatched: 11. Germline V gives CDR1 MDHEN, CDR2 SYDVKM. The CDR3 is 16 amino acids. The CDR3 DNA follows: TGTGCCAGCAGAACTTTTACAGGGGCCTCCCAAGAGACCCAGTACTTC. It specifies CASRTFTGASQETQYF.

The V call is TRBV7-9, the J call TRBJ2-2, with TRBD2 matching over 13 bases. V shed 5 bases, J shed 4 bases, and the junction held 7 bases outside the gene matches. There are 17 residues in the CDR3. The germline V gene has CDR1 SEHNR and CDR2 FQNEAQ (reference sequence). DNA for the CDR3: TGTGCCAGCAGCACCTCACTAGCGGGAGGGCCCACCGGGGAGCTGTTTTTT. It is translated as CASSTSLAGGPTGELFF.

The chain joins TRBV6-5 to TRBJ2-7, with D perhaps TRBD1 (6 bases). CDR3 length equals 15 residues. Germline V gene lookup returns CDR1 MNHEY and CDR2 SVGAGI. V lost 4 bases to trimming and J lost 1 base, with 14 bases between them. CDR3 bases: TGTGCCAGCAGTTCCTTGGACAGAGTTTCCTACGAGCAGTACTTC. Its translation is CASSSLDRVSYEQYF.

The chain has TRBV15 and TRBJ1-2, with D perhaps matching TRBD1 (6 bases). The V end lost 0 bases, the J end lost 4 bases, and 15 bases lay between the germline ends. Germline lookup yields CDR1 LNHNV and CDR2 YYDKDF (reference sequence). The length of the CDR3 is 16 residues. CDR3 bases: TGTGCCACCAGCAGAGACCGGCAGGGGATCGGCTATGGCTACACCTTC. Protein product: CATSRDRQGIGYGYTF.

The chain joins TRBV6-5 to TRBJ2-7, with TRBD2 matching 14 bases. The CDR3 consists of 15 residues. Germline V gene data show CDR1 as MNHEY and CDR2 as SVGAGI. The V and J ends lost 8 bases and 0 bases, in that order; junction bases with no gene match: 3. The CDR3 DNA sequence: TGTGCCAGCGGACTAGCGGGGGGCAACTCCTACGAGCAGTACTTC. Encoded protein: CASGLAGGNSYEQYF.

This clone occurred once. The chain couples TRBV4-3 to TRBJ1-1; D remains ambiguous. Germline CDR1 is LGHNA and CDR2 is YSLEER. This CDR3 contains 13 residues. V gave up 2 bases and J gave up 5 bases, with 9 bases separating them. CDR3 bases: TGCGCCAGCAGCCAAATCGCGGAGACTGAAGCTTTCTTT. Protein sequence: CASSQIAETEAFF.

The chain couples TRBV19 to TRBJ1-5; weak D call: TRBD1 (5 bases). With 3 bases removed from V and 0 bases from J, the gap between germline ends came to 12 bases. The germline gives CDR1 LNHDA, CDR2 SQIVND (reference sequence). This CDR3 has 16 residues. The CDR3 here is CASSIRGAFSNQPQHF. The DNA for the CDR3 is TGTGCCAGTAGTATCCGTGGGGCTTTTAGCAATCAGCCCCAGCATTTT.

V gene TRBV19 combines with J gene TRBJ1-2; unclear D gene. The germline V and J ends were trimmed by 5 bases and 8 bases, with 15 bases remaining between them. The V gene's germline CDR1 is LNHDA and CDR2 SQIVND (reference sequence). The CDR3 is 13 residues long. The CDR3 region is CASSLSRILGYTF. The CDR3 nucleotides read TGTGCCAGTAGTCTCAGCCGGATACTAGGCTACACCTTC. Supplemented by reference TRBV19 and TRBJ1-2, the full variable domain reads DGGITQSPKYLFRKEGQNVTLSCEQNLNHDAMYWYRQDPGQGLRLIYYSQIVNDFQKGDIAEGYSVSREKKESFPLTVTSAQKNPTAFYLCASSLSRILGYTFGSGTRLTVV.

The chain uses TRBV5-1 and TRBJ2-5; 10 nucleotides line up with TRBD2. CDR1 is SGHRS, CDR2 YFSETQ, per germline. V lost 0 bases, J lost 3 bases, and 2 bases stayed unmatched. CDR3 length: 15 residues. This chain's CDR3 is CASSLASGGEETQYF. The CDR3 nucleotides read TGCGCCAGCAGCTTGGCCAGCGGGGGGGAAGAGACCCAGTACTTC.

This clone has a single count. The CDR3 nucleotides are TGTGCCAGCAGCTCTGGCAGAAACATTCAGTACTTC. Encoded protein: CASSSGRNIQYF. V and J are TRBV11-2 and TRBJ2-4; no firm D call. CDR3 size: 12 residues. V lost 4 bases, J lost 6 bases, and 7 bases lay in between. The V gene's germline CDR1 is SGHAT and CDR2 FQNNGV.

The chain recombines TRBV21-1 with TRBJ2-3; the table's D call, TRBD2, was not checked against the DNA. TRBV21-1 is flagged as a pseudogene. This CDR3 has 18 residues. The CDR3 loop is CASSKTGGNLGGADTQYF. In DNA, the CDR3 is TGTGCCAGCAGCAAAACGGGGGGAAATTTAGGAGGCGCAGATACGCAGTATTTT.

The chain links TRBV12-5 to TRBJ2-1; TRBD2 aligns across 13 bases. The V gene end was trimmed by 1 base and the J gene end by 7 bases; junction bases not matched to a gene: 13. The CDR3 runs to 19 residues. The germline gives CDR1 LGHNT, CDR2 FRNRAP. The CDR3 region has the DNA TGTGCTAGTGGTTTGGCTCTACCCTTAACTAGCGGGAGGGGTAATGAGCAGTTCTTC. The encoded protein is CASGLALPLTSGRGNEQFF.

The J gene is TRBJ2-7, the V gene TRBV5-6; TRBD1 aligns across 7 bases. The CDR3 has 16 amino acids. Germline V lookup: CDR1 SGHDT, CDR2 YYEEEE. V lost 1 base to trimming and J lost 2 bases; unmatched junction nucleotides: 9. CDR3 in amino acids: CASSLLKDRYTYEQYF. The CDR3 coding sequence is TGTGCCAGCAGCTTGCTAAAGGACAGGTACACCTACGAGCAGTACTTC.

The gene calls are TRBV19 and TRBJ1-4; possible D gene TRBD1, 5 bases. In germline, CDR1 is LNHDA, CDR2 SQIVND (reference sequence). V dropped 9 bases and J dropped 1 base, with 9 bases sitting between them. This CDR3 has 13 amino acids. The CDR3 loop reads CASHQGTNEKLFF. The CDR3 coding sequence is TGTGCCAGCCACCAGGGAACTAATGAAAAACTGTTTTTT.